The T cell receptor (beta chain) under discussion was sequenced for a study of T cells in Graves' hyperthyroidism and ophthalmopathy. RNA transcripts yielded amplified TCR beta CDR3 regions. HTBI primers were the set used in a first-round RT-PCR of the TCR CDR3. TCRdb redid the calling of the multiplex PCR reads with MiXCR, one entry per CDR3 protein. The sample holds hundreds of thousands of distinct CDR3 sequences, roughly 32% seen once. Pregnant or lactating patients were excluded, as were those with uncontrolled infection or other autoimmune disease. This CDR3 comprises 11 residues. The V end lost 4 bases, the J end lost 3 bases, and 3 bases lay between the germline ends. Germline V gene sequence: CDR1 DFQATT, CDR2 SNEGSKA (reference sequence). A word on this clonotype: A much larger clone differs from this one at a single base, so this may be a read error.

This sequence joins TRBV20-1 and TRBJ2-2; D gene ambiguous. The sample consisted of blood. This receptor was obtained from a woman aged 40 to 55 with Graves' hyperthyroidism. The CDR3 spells CSAIDTGELFF. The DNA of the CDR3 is TGCAGTGCTATAGACACCGGGGAGCTGTTTTTT.